A selection of T cell receptor beta chains follows, all from one sample in a study of regulatory T cells in long-lasting Graves disease. TCRdb re-derived calls from the multiplex PCR reads in MiXCR, one entry per CDR3 protein. The data show around 500,000 distinct CDR3 sequences, about 15% seen once. These same records also appear under a second study, on T cells in Graves' hyperthyroidism and ophthalmopathy.

The sample was peripheral blood mononuclear cells (PBMCs), taken at new diagnosis, from a patient treated with antithyroid drugs. The origin of the receptors is a woman aged 40 to 65 with Graves disease. Both conserved end residues are part of each CDR3. D genes are given only for firm matches. The size field is filled for only some rows; it gives once, few, many or a size class.

d_call: TRBD1
v_call: TRBV7-8
j_call: TRBJ1-2
clone_size: many
cdr3_aa: CASSPTKPGQRINYGYTF
cdr3_nt: TGTGCCAGCAGCCCAACGAAACCGGGACAGAGAATTAACTATGGCTACACCTTC

d_call: .
v_call: TRBV2
j_call: TRBJ2-1
clone_size: few
cdr3_aa: CASALGGSYNEQFF
cdr3_nt: TGTGCCAGCGCACTAGGGGGGTCCTACAATGAGCAGTTCTTC

d_call: .
v_call: TRBV3-1
j_call: TRBJ1-5
clone_size: many
cdr3_aa: CASSQGWMNQPQHF
cdr3_nt: TGTGCCAGCAGCCAAGGTTGGATGAATCAGCCCCAGCATTTT

d_call: TRBD1
v_call: TRBV28
j_call: TRBJ2-3
clone_size: .
cdr3_aa: CASSEPGGGTDTQYF
cdr3_nt: TGTGCCAGCAGTGAACCAGGGGGCGGCACAGATACGCAGTATTTT

d_call: TRBD1
v_call: TRBV7-9
j_call: TRBJ2-2
clone_size: .
cdr3_aa: CASSLKGQGEAGELFF
cdr3_nt: TGTGCCAGCAGCTTAAAGGGACAGGGGGAAGCCGGGGAGCTGTTTTTT

d_call: .
v_call: TRBV24-1
j_call: TRBJ2-6
clone_size: few
cdr3_aa: CATSGSSFSGANVLTF
cdr3_nt: TGTGCCACCAGTGGTAGCAGCTTCTCTGGGGCCAACGTCCTGACTTTC

d_call: .
v_call: TRBV14
j_call: TRBJ2-6
clone_size: few
cdr3_aa: CASSLLDRPGANVLTF
cdr3_nt: TGTGCCAGCAGCTTATTAGACAGGCCTGGGGCCAACGTCCTGACTTTC

d_call: .
v_call: TRBV2
j_call: TRBJ1-3
clone_size: .
cdr3_aa: CASVLRIILSGNTIYF
cdr3_nt: TGTGCCAGCGTCCTGCGGATTATTCTCTCTGGAAACACCATATATTTT

d_call: .
v_call: TRBV2
j_call: TRBJ1-1
clone_size: many
cdr3_aa: CASRSILYSFF
cdr3_nt: TGTGCCAGCAGATCTATCCTATACTCTTTCTTT

d_call: TRBD1
v_call: TRBV29-1
j_call: TRBJ1-2
clone_size: .
cdr3_aa: CSVGERGLNGYTF
cdr3_nt: TGCAGCGTTGGCGAGAGGGGGCTTAACGGCTACACCTTC

d_call: TRBD2
v_call: TRBV27
j_call: TRBJ2-3
clone_size: .
cdr3_aa: CASTHSGGSTDTQYF
cdr3_nt: TGTGCCAGCACCCACAGCGGGGGGAGCACAGATACGCAGTATTTT

d_call: .
v_call: TRBV6-2/TRBV6-3
j_call: TRBJ2-1
clone_size: .
cdr3_aa: CASSHRDGPYNEQFF
cdr3_nt: TGTGCCAGCAGTCACCGGGACGGACCTTACAATGAGCAGTTCTTC

d_call: .
v_call: TRBV27
j_call: TRBJ2-7
clone_size: many
cdr3_aa: CASRAPPRYEQYF
cdr3_nt: TGTGCCAGCAGGGCGCCACCGCGCTACGAGCAGTACTTC

d_call: TRBD1
v_call: TRBV4-1
j_call: TRBJ1-5
clone_size: many
cdr3_aa: CASSQEGQLDQPQHF
cdr3_nt: TGCGCCAGCAGCCAAGAGGGACAGCTAGATCAGCCCCAGCATTTT

d_call: TRBD1
v_call: TRBV2
j_call: TRBJ1-1
clone_size: many
cdr3_aa: CATPGTGEGTEAFF
cdr3_nt: TGTGCCACCCCCGGGACAGGGGAAGGCACTGAAGCTTTCTTT

d_call: TRBD1
v_call: TRBV12-3/TRBV12-4
j_call: TRBJ2-1
clone_size: few
cdr3_aa: CASSLAVGQGEDNEQFF
cdr3_nt: TGTGCCAGCAGTTTAGCCGTTGGACAGGGGGAGGACAATGAGCAGTTCTTC

d_call: .
v_call: TRBV9
j_call: TRBJ1-2
clone_size: .
cdr3_aa: CASSVDPRPGDGYTF
cdr3_nt: TGTGCCAGCAGCGTAGATCCGCGCCCCGGGGATGGCTACACCTTC

d_call: .
v_call: TRBV19
j_call: TRBJ2-7
clone_size: few
cdr3_aa: CASSMSAESSYEQYF
cdr3_nt: TGTGCCAGTAGTATGTCGGCGGAGAGCTCCTACGAGCAGTACTTC

d_call: TRBD2
v_call: TRBV7-8
j_call: TRBJ2-1
clone_size: many
cdr3_aa: CASSLVTSVQFF
cdr3_nt: TGTGCCAGCAGCTTAGTTACTAGCGTGCAGTTCTTC

d_call: TRBD1
v_call: TRBV20-1
j_call: TRBJ2-5
clone_size: many
cdr3_aa: CSAHAGGRETQYF
cdr3_nt: TGCAGTGCCCATGCAGGGGGCCGGGAGACCCAGTACTTC

d_call: .
v_call: TRBV11-2
j_call: TRBJ2-3
clone_size: many
cdr3_aa: CASSSSGRLRDTQYF
cdr3_nt: TGTGCCAGCAGCTCAAGCGGGCGTCTACGAGATACGCAGTATTTT

d_call: .
v_call: TRBV12-3/TRBV12-4
j_call: TRBJ2-7
clone_size: many
cdr3_aa: CASSLAGDSYEQYF
cdr3_nt: TGTGCCAGCAGTTTAGCGGGGGACTCCTACGAGCAGTACTTC

d_call: .
v_call: TRBV5-1
j_call: TRBJ2-5
clone_size: few
cdr3_aa: CASSLTETGRETQYF
cdr3_nt: TGCGCCAGCAGCTTGACCGAGACGGGGAGGGAGACCCAGTACTTC

d_call: TRBD1
v_call: TRBV28
j_call: TRBJ1-6
clone_size: many
cdr3_aa: CASSFAGGYNSPLHF
cdr3_nt: TGTGCCAGCAGTTTCGCAGGGGGTTATAATTCACCCCTCCACTTT

d_call: .
v_call: TRBV3-1
j_call: TRBJ2-7
clone_size: .
cdr3_aa: CASSQDWRGREQYF
cdr3_nt: TGTGCCAGCAGCCAAGATTGGAGGGGACGGGAGCAGTACTTC

d_call: .
v_call: TRBV18
j_call: TRBJ2-1
clone_size: many
cdr3_aa: CASSPTSSSYNEQFF
cdr3_nt: TGTGCCAGCTCACCTACTTCCTCCTCCTACAATGAGCAGTTCTTC

d_call: .
v_call: TRBV10-2
j_call: TRBJ1-4
clone_size: .
cdr3_aa: CASSLDKISEKLFF
cdr3_nt: TGCGCCAGCAGTCTAGACAAGATTTCTGAAAAACTGTTTTTT

d_call: TRBD1
v_call: TRBV3-1
j_call: TRBJ1-5
clone_size: few
cdr3_aa: CASSKYRGSQPQHF
cdr3_nt: TGTGCCAGCAGCAAGTACAGGGGATCTCAGCCCCAGCATTTT

d_call: .
v_call: TRBV5-1
j_call: TRBJ1-6
clone_size: few
cdr3_aa: CASSLAGPFYSPLHF
cdr3_nt: TGCGCCAGCAGCTTGGCCGGACCCTTCTATTCACCCCTCCACTTT

d_call: TRBD2
v_call: TRBV6-1
j_call: TRBJ2-1
clone_size: .
cdr3_aa: CASSEDSSGGLYNEQFF
cdr3_nt: TGTGCCAGCAGTGAAGATTCTAGCGGGGGGCTCTACAATGAGCAGTTCTTC

d_call: TRBD1
v_call: TRBV19
j_call: TRBJ1-1
clone_size: few
cdr3_aa: CASADRGSDTEAFF
cdr3_nt: TGTGCCAGTGCTGACAGGGGTTCCGACACTGAAGCTTTCTTT

d_call: .
v_call: TRBV6-5
j_call: TRBJ1-1
clone_size: many
cdr3_aa: CASSYGRGNTEAFF
cdr3_nt: TGTGCCAGCAGTTACGGCCGCGGGAACACTGAAGCTTTCTTT

d_call: .
v_call: TRBV12-3/TRBV12-4
j_call: TRBJ1-5
clone_size: .
cdr3_aa: CASSPRVGVDQPQHF
cdr3_nt: TGTGCCAGCAGCCCTAGGGTCGGGGTTGATCAGCCCCAGCATTTT

d_call: .
v_call: TRBV20-1
j_call: TRBJ1-5
clone_size: few
cdr3_aa: CSAGKQGRNYQPQHF
cdr3_nt: TGCAGTGCCGGGAAGCAGGGGCGTAATTATCAGCCCCAGCATTTT

d_call: .
v_call: TRBV11-2
j_call: TRBJ2-3
clone_size: many
cdr3_aa: CASSPPGSGVGQSTDTQYF
cdr3_nt: TGTGCCAGCAGCCCTCCCGGGTCCGGAGTGGGGCAGAGCACAGATACGCAGTATTTT

d_call: .
v_call: TRBV29-1
j_call: TRBJ2-3
clone_size: .
cdr3_aa: CSVLTGEYTQYF
cdr3_nt: TGCAGCGTCCTGACGGGGGAGTATACGCAGTATTTT

d_call: .
v_call: TRBV2
j_call: TRBJ1-6
clone_size: many
cdr3_aa: CASILDRHGNSPLHF
cdr3_nt: TGTGCCAGCATCCTTGACAGGCACGGCAATTCACCCCTCCACTTT

d_call: .
v_call: TRBV7-9
j_call: TRBJ2-5
clone_size: .
cdr3_aa: CASSGSTTQETQYF
cdr3_nt: TGTGCCAGCAGCGGGTCGACAACTCAAGAGACCCAGTACTTC

d_call: TRBD2
v_call: TRBV6-5
j_call: TRBJ2-1
clone_size: few
cdr3_aa: CASSYSGSSGGARRYEQFF
cdr3_nt: TGTGCCAGCAGTTACTCGGGTTCCAGCGGGGGGGCCAGAAGGTATGAGCAGTTCTTC

d_call: .
v_call: TRBV30
j_call: TRBJ1-6
clone_size: few
cdr3_aa: CAWSVPGENSPLHF
cdr3_nt: TGTGCCTGGAGTGTACCCGGGGAGAATTCACCCCTCCACTTT

d_call: TRBD2
v_call: TRBV5-8
j_call: TRBJ2-1
clone_size: .
cdr3_aa: CASSLVLAGGNYNEQFF
cdr3_nt: TGTGCCAGCAGCTTGGTTTTAGCGGGGGGGAACTACAATGAGCAGTTCTTC